This passage covers 12 T cell receptor beta chains from one sample sequenced in a study of blood T cell repertoires in COVID-19. The protocol was immunoSEQ multiplex PCR, while the TCRdb copy is restricted to in-frame clones and leaves out a portion. The sample comprises about 270,000 clones, 80% to 90% of which are singletons, and roughly 2.3% rests with the top ten. Sequencing was performed on PBMCs or T cells enriched from blood (not recorded which). Receptors originate from a woman younger than 35 who had recovered from COVID-19.

J is TRBJ1-1 and V is TRBV5-4, with 9 bases aligning to TRBD1. Germline CDR1 reads SGHNT; CDR2 reads YYREEE (reference sequence). This CDR3 is built from 13 residues. With V trimmed by 2 bases and J by 6 bases, 2 bases remained unmatched. The CDR3 nucleotides are TGTGCCAGCAGCTTAGGACAGGGGCCTGAAGCTTTCTTT. It translates to CASSLGQGPEAFF.

This clone was found once. The same CDR3 is also encoded by other DNA sequences in this sample. The chain joins TRBV27 to TRBJ1-5; 10 nucleotides line up with TRBD1. The CDR3 is 15 amino acids. Trimming took 3 bases from V and 2 from J; bases not matched to a gene: 1. Germline V gene data show CDR1 as MNHEY and CDR2 as SMNVEV (reference sequence). Written as DNA, the CDR3 is TGTGCCAGCAGTTTTGGGACAGGGGGCAATCAGCCCCAGCATTTT. This translates into CASSFGTGGNQPQHF.

This chain connects TRBV18 to TRBJ1-6; no definite D call. The CDR3 spans 14 residues. Trimming pared 6 bases from V and 10 bases from J, leaving 16 bases between. Germline V gene data show CDR1 as KGHSH and CDR2 as LQKENI. Here the CDR3 reads CASSPDAPGSPLHF. Here the CDR3 DNA reads TGTGCCAGCTCCCCCGACGCTCCGGGGTCACCCCTCCACTTT.

The genes are TRBV27 and TRBJ2-1; TRBD2 matches 7 bases. Per germline, CDR1 MNHEY and CDR2 SMNVEV (reference sequence). The CDR3 spans 17 residues. After removal of 7 bases from V and 0 bases from J, the junction contained 12 bases not matched to a gene. CDR3 sequence (DNA): TGTGCCAGCAAAAGCGGGAAAATCGGAAGCTCCTACAATGAGCAGTTCTTC. Amino acid sequence: CASKSGKIGSSYNEQFF.

The rearrangement joins TRBV28 to TRBJ2-7; TRBD2 matches 9 bases. The germline CDR1 and CDR2 sequences are MDHEN and SYDVKM. Losses at the gene ends were 7 bases for V and 3 bases for J; bases not matched to a gene: 10. The CDR3 contains 15 residues. CDR3 region: CASKGIAGDDYEQYF. The CDR3 nucleotides are TGTGCCAGCAAAGGGATAGCGGGGGACGACTACGAGCAGTACTTC. The full variable domain, rest sourced from reference TRBV28 and TRBJ2-7, is DVKVTQSSRYLVKRTGEKVFLECVQDMDHENMFWYRQDPGLGLRLIYFSYDVKMKEKGDIPEGYSVSREKKERFSLILESASTNQTSMYLCASKGIAGDDYEQYFGPGTRLTVT.

V usage is TRBV7-6 and J usage is TRBJ2-6, with TRBD1 matching 7 bases. Trimming at V came to 5 bases and at J to 2 bases, leaving 3 bases not matched to a gene. Germline V gene data show CDR1 as SGHVS and CDR2 as FNYEAQ. This CDR3 has 15 residues. Written as DNA, the CDR3 is TGTGCCAGCAGCCCGACAGGGCCTGGGGCCAACGTCCTGACTTTC. As protein: CASSPTGPGANVLTF.

The J gene is TRBJ2-7, the V gene TRBV7-9, with D perhaps TRBD1 (5 bases). Trimming cost V 3 bases and J 1 base, with 13 bases left between them. CDR1 and CDR2 from the germline V gene are SEHNR and FQNEAQ (reference sequence). The CDR3 contains 15 residues. Here the CDR3 reads CASSFQARTSYEQYF. Written as DNA, the CDR3 is TGTGCCAGCAGCTTTCAAGCCCGGACATCCTACGAGCAGTACTTC.

The V and J genes are TRBV3-1 (or the pseudogene TRBV3-2) and TRBJ1-3; TRBD1 matches 7 bases. The V segment lost 1 base and the J segment 2 bases; nucleotides outside the gene matches: 5. Germline V gene lookup returns CDR1 LGHDT and CDR2 YNNKEL (reference sequence). The CDR3 totals 16 residues. The CDR3 loop reads CASSQAGTGAGNTIYF. CDR3 nucleotides: TGTGCCAGCAGCCAAGCGGGAACAGGGGCTGGAAACACCATATATTTT.

The chain recombines TRBV7-8 with TRBJ2-2; TRBD1 aligns across 8 bases. Germline CDR1 reads SGHVS; CDR2 reads FQNEAQ. This CDR3 has 18 amino acids. The trim removed 0 bases at V and 4 bases at J, leaving 10 bases unmatched. CDR3 sequence reads: CASSLARRTGLGTGELFF. CDR3 DNA sequence: TGTGCCAGCAGCTTAGCAAGGAGGACAGGGTTGGGCACCGGGGAGCTGTTTTTT.

This rearrangement joins TRBV3-1 (or the pseudogene TRBV3-2) to TRBJ1-2, with 7 bases identical to TRBD1. Per germline, CDR1 LGHDT and CDR2 YNNKEL (reference sequence). This CDR3 has 15 residues. V lost 2 bases, J lost 4 bases, and 7 bases stayed unmatched. The CDR3 nucleotides read TGTGCCAGCAGCCAATGGGACAGTCCAGCCTATGGCTACACCTTC. This gives the protein CASSQWDSPAYGYTF.

The chain employs TRBV2 and TRBJ1-2, with 7 bases that match TRBD1. The germline V gene has CDR1 SNHLY and CDR2 FYNNEI. With V trimmed by 4 bases and J by 6 bases, 5 bases remained unmatched. The CDR3 consists of 13 residues. The CDR3 sequence: CASSGGTGDGYTF. CDR3 nucleotide sequence: TGTGCCAGCAGTGGAGGTACAGGGGATGGCTACACCTTC.

This chain connects TRBV4-1 to TRBJ1-5; a weak D match, TRBD1 (6 bases). The CDR3 extends over 14 amino acids. Germline assignment: CDR1 MGHRA and CDR2 YSYEKL. V was clipped by 11 bases and J by 1 base, with 15 bases between them. The CDR3 sequence is CAPGGQGSNQPQHF. The CDR3 DNA is TGCGCCCCCGGCGGCCAGGGGAGCAATCAGCCCCAGCATTTT.